In its sample, the clone carrying this T cell receptor beta chain was seen a few times. The sample belongs to a study of T-cell reconstitution after alpha-beta-depleted transplantation in children. Preparation of the TCRbeta library used unique molecular identifiers. TCRdb re-called the PCR reads with MiXCR, one entry per CDR3 protein. This sample carries approximately 590,000 distinct CDR3 sequences, roughly a tenth of them seen once, and the ten largest clones take 4% to 5%. CDR1 and CDR2 (germline): SGHTA, FQGTGA. The CDR3 contains 13 residues. The ends were cut back, 5 bases at V and 10 bases at J, with 15 bases in the middle.

The input for sequencing was PBMCs from the stem cell graft donor, taken from the stem cell graft. The gene calls are TRBV7-3 and TRBJ2-1; TRBD1 or TRBD2 may be the D gene (5 bases each). This sequence originates from a human donor who donated a stem cell graft to a child with acute myeloid leukemia. This chain's CDR3 is CASSPGSTREQFF. CDR3 sequence (DNA): TGTGCCAGCAGCCCAGGGAGTACTAGGGAGCAGTTCTTC.